This T cell receptor (beta chain) was profiled in a study of response to subunit inactivated influenza vaccine. TCRdb processed the RT-PCR reads anew with MiXCR; each CDR3 protein has one entry. This table holds 650,000 to 850,000 distinct CDR3 sequences, roughly 14% found once. This clonotype appeared a few times. Germline CDR1 is MDHEN and CDR2 is SYDVKM. The V gene lost 1 base and the J gene lost 4 bases, with 16 bases spanning the gap. The CDR3 is 16 residues long. The receptor's source is a man aged 50 or older who received an inactivated influenza vaccine. The V gene is TRBV28, the J gene TRBJ2-5; perhaps TRBD2 as D (5 bases). This sample comprised PBMCs from blood, obtained roughly 15 days before vaccination. CDR3 amino acids: CASSLSGGARRETQYF. DNA for the CDR3: TGTGCCAGCAGTTTATCCGGAGGAGCCCGTAGAGAGACCCAGTACTTC.